One TCR beta chain is described in this entry. This specimen belongs to a study of T-cell reconstitution after alpha-beta-depleted transplantation in children. The CDR3 length is 14 residues. CDR1 is MDHEN and CDR2 is SYDVKM in the germline V gene. V was shortened by 6 bases and J by 1 base, with 12 bases between the two germline ends. TCRbeta library construction was performed incorporating unique molecular identifiers. TCRdb reprocessed the PCR reads with MiXCR, giving one entry per CDR3 protein. Of a few hundred thousand distinct CDR3 sequences listed, 10% to 15% are singletons. The sample was PBMCs, mostly from graft donor cells, taken 360 days after TCRalphabeta/CD19-depleted stem cell transplant. This TCR came from a male patient between 10 and 17 years old who had a stem cell transplant for acute myeloid leukemia, so the T cells may come from the graft donor. The chain joins TRBV28 to TRBJ2-5; D unresolved. The CDR3 sequence: CASRHCYGQETQYF. The DNA of the CDR3 is TGTGCCAGCAGGCATTGTTATGGCCAAGAGACCCAGTACTTC.